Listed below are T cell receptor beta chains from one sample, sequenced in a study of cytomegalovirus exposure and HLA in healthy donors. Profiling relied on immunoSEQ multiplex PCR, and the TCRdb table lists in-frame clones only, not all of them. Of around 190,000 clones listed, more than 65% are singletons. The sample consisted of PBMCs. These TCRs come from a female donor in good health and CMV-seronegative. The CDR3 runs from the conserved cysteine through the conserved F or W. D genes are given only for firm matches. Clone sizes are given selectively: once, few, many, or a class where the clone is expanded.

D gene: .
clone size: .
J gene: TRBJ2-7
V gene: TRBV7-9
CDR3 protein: CSSSSGRRASESYEQYF
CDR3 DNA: TGTTCCAGCAGCTCAGGGCGAAGGGCTAGTGAGAGCTACGAGCAGTACTTC

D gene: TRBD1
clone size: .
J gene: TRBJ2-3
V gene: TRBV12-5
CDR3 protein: CASGLGTGGIDTQYF
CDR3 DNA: TGTGCTAGTGGTTTAGGGACAGGGGGCATAGATACGCAGTATTTT

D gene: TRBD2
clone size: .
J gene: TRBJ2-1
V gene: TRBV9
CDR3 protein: CASSVLAGTAYNEQFF
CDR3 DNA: TGTGCCAGCAGCGTCCTAGCGGGGACAGCCTACAATGAGCAGTTCTTC

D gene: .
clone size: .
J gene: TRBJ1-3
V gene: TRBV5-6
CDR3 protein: CASSRGGEGTGNTIYF
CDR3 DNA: TGTGCCAGCAGCCGCGGGGGAGAGGGGACTGGAAACACCATATATTTT

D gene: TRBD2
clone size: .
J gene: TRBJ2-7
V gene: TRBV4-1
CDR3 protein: CASSDGQGTSGTHYEQYF
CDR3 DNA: TGCGCCAGCAGCGATGGACAGGGCACTAGCGGGACACACTACGAGCAGTACTTC

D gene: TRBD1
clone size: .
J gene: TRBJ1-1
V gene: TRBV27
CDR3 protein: CASSLSGAGGGLAFF
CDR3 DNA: TGTGCCAGCAGTTTATCCGGAGCAGGGGGCGGATTGGCTTTCTTT

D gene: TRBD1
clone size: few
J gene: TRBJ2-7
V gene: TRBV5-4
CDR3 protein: CASSQEGQDSYEQYF
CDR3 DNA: TGTGCCAGCAGCCAAGAGGGACAGGACTCCTACGAGCAGTACTTC

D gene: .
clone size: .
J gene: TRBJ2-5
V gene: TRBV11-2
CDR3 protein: CASSPRGETQYF
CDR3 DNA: TGTGCCAGCAGTCCCCGGGGGGAGACCCAGTACTTC

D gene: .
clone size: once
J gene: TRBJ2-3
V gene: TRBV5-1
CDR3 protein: CASGLLTDTQYF
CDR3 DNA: TGCGCCAGCGGACTACTCACAGATACGCAGTATTTT

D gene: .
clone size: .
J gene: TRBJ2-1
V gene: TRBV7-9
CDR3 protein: CASSSEGGRLTYNEQFF
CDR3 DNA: TGTGCCAGCTCCTCTGAGGGGGGGAGACTAACCTACAATGAGCAGTTCTTC

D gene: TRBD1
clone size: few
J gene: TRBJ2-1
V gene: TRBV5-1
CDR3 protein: CASRFLGQLGPYNEQFF
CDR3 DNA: TGCGCCAGCAGGTTTTTGGGACAGCTTGGCCCCTACAATGAGCAGTTCTTC

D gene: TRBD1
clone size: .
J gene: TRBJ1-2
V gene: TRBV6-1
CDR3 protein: CASISPDRGGGYTF
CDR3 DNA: TGTGCCAGCATTTCTCCCGACAGGGGAGGTGGCTACACCTTC

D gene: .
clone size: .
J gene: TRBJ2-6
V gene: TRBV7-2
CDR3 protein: CASSLDSSGANVLTF
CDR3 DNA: TGTGCCAGCAGCTTAGACAGTTCTGGGGCCAACGTCCTGACTTTC

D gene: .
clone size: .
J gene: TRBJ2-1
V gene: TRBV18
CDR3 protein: CASSPDSLNEQFF
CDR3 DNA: TGTGCCAGCTCACCAGACAGCCTTAATGAGCAGTTCTTC

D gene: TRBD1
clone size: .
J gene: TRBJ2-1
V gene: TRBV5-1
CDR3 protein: CASSLVRGTGTYNEQFF
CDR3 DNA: TGCGCCAGCAGCCTGGTTAGAGGGACAGGAACCTACAATGAGCAGTTCTTC

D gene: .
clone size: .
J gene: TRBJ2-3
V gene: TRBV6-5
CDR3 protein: CASGEVRLSDTQYF
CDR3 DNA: TGTGCCAGCGGGGAGGTTCGCCTCTCAGATACGCAGTATTTT

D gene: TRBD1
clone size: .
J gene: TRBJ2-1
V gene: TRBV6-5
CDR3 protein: CASRTGGVHEQFF
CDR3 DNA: TGTGCCAGCAGGACAGGGGGCGTCCATGAGCAGTTCTTC

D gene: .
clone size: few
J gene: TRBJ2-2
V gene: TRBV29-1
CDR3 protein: CSVGKGLDTGELFF
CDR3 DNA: TGCAGCGTTGGCAAGGGGCTCGACACCGGGGAGCTGTTTTTT

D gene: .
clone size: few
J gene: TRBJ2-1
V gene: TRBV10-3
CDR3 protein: CAISRGAYEQFF
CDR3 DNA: TGTGCCATCAGTCGGGGGGCGTATGAGCAGTTCTTC

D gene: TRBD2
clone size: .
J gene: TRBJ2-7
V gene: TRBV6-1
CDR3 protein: CASETGGSSYEQYF
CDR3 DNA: TGTGCCAGCGAGACCGGGGGGAGCTCCTACGAGCAGTACTTC

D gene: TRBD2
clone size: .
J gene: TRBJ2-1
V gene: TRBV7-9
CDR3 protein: CSSSRPIAGGDNEQFF
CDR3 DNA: TGTTCCAGCAGTCGGCCTATAGCGGGGGGGGACAATGAGCAGTTCTTC

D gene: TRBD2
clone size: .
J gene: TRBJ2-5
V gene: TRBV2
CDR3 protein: CASREQLAEIEETQYF
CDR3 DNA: TGTGCCAGCAGGGAACAACTAGCGGAAATAGAAGAGACCCAGTACTTC

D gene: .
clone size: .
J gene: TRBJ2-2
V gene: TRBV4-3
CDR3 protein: CASNPGTGELFF
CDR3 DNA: TGCGCCAGCAACCCGGGCACCGGGGAGCTGTTTTTT

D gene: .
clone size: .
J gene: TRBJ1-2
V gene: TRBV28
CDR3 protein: CATLLPPNYGYTF
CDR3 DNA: TGTGCCACCCTTCTCCCCCCTAACTATGGCTACACCTTC

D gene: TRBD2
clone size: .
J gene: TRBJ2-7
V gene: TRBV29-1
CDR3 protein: CSVLSGRSYEQYF
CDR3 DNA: TGCAGCGTTCTTAGCGGGAGGTCCTACGAGCAGTACTTC

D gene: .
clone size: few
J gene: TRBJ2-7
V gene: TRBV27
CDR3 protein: CASSFNQVSYEQYF
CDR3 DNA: TGTGCCAGCAGTTTTAATCAGGTCTCCTACGAGCAGTACTTC

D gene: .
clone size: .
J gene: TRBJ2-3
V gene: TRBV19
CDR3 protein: CASSIDISTDTQYF
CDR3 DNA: TGTGCCAGTAGTATTGACATTAGCACAGATACGCAGTATTTT

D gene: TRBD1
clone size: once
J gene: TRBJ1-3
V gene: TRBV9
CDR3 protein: CASSVGTGGNTIYF
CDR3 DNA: TGTGCCAGCAGCGTAGGGACAGGTGGAAACACCATATATTTT

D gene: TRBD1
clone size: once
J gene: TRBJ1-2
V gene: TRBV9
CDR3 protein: CASSPQTGGDGYTF
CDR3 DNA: TGTGCCAGCAGCCCTCAGACAGGGGGAGATGGCTACACCTTC

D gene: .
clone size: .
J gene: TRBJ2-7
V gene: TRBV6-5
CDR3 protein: CATGVSYEQYF
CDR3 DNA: TGTGCCACAGGGGTCTCCTACGAGCAGTACTTC

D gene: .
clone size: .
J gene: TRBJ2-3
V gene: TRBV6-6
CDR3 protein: CASSSLEGGGRF
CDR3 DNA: TGTGCCAGCAGTTCCTTGGAAGGGGGAGGGCGTTTT

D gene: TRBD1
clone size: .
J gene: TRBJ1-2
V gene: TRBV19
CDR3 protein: CASSMLSGQDGYTF
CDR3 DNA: TGTGCCAGTAGTATGCTCTCGGGACAGGATGGCTACACCTTC

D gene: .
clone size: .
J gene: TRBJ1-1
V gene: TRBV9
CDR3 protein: CASSVGGRGTEAFF
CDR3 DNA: TGTGCCAGCAGCGTAGGAGGTAGGGGCACTGAAGCTTTCTTT

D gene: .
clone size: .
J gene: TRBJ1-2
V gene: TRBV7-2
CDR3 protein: CASSLGGQVYGYTF
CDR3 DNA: TGTGCCAGCAGCTTAGGGGGGCAGGTCTATGGCTACACCTTC

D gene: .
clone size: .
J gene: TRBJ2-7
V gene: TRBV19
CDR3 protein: CASSPGSGVRYEQYF
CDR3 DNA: TGTGCCAGTAGTCCCGGGTCAGGGGTTCGGTACGAGCAGTACTTC

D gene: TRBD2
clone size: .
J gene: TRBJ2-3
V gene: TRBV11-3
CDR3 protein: CASKLAGGSSTDTQYF
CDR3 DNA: TGTGCCAGCAAACTAGCGGGAGGGTCTAGCACAGATACGCAGTATTTT

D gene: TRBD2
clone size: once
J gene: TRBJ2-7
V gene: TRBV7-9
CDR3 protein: CASSRGLRGRGEQYF
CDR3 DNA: TGTGCCAGCAGCCGGGGACTCCGCGGGAGGGGCGAGCAGTACTTC

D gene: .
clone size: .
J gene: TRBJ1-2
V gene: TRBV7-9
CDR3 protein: CAAGGATYGCTF
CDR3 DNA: .